A single T cell receptor (beta chain) is shown here with its context. Clones were read by immunoSEQ multiplex PCR, and TCRdb kept only the in-frame ones, dropping some. The data contain some 86,000 clones, approximately 85% of them seen just once; the ten biggest clones take up around 3.8%. This sample was taken from a study of OX40 agonist ivuxolimab in advanced cancers. Background on the study: It was ivuxolimab, an agonistic anti-OX40 (CD134) antibody, that patients were treated with. The mean age was about 61 years, ranging from 23 to 79, with less than 90% of participants male. Partial responses occurred in Three dose-escalation patients, one with hepatocellular carcinoma and two with cutaneous melanoma.

The germline CDR1 and CDR2 sequences are MDHEN and SYDVKM. V gave up 5 bases and J gave up 11 bases, with 15 bases separating them. CDR3 size: 12 residues. V and J are TRBV28 and TRBJ1-1; possibly TRBD1 for D (6 bases). The specimen was CD4+ or CD8+ T cells sorted from blood, collected in a trial of the OX40 agonist ivuxolimab. The sequence was obtained from an adult with an advanced solid tumor such as melanoma, head and neck, liver or kidney cancer. CDR3 region: CASSISDRSAFF. CDR3 nucleotide sequence: TGTGCCAGCAGTATAAGTGACAGGTCGGCTTTCTTT.